Shown below are 23 T cell receptor beta chains from a single sample sequenced in a study of cytomegalovirus exposure and HLA in healthy donors. Primers for the PCR totalled 60 Vbeta and 13 Jbeta. Using immunoSEQ multiplex PCR, the repertoire was profiled, and TCRdb retains in-frame clones only, with some absent. The data show about 210,000 clones, 86% seen once. Sequenced: PBMCs. The origin of the receptors is a woman under 40 in good health and CMV-seronegative.

The J gene is TRBJ1-1, the V gene TRBV5-1; D not certain. Germline CDR1 SGHRS, CDR2 YFSETQ. The germline V and J ends were trimmed by 5 bases and 3 bases, with 11 bases remaining between them. This CDR3 has 13 amino acids. CDR3 region: CASRGLRDTEAFF. In DNA form, the CDR3 reads TGCGCCAGCAGAGGTCTGCGGGACACTGAAGCTTTCTTT.

The rearrangement uses TRBV13 and TRBJ2-1; TRBD2 aligns across 9 bases. This CDR3 is 17 amino acids long. In germline, CDR1 is PRHDT, CDR2 FYEKMQ (reference sequence). V was pared by 0 bases and J by 9 bases, with 12 bases of the junction left unmatched. The chain's CDR3 is CASSLGLGTSSISEQFF. CDR3 sequence (DNA): TGTGCCAGCAGCTTAGGCCTTGGGACTAGCTCTATCAGTGAGCAGTTCTTC.

The chain uses TRBV11-1 and TRBJ2-5; D remains unclear. V lost 5 bases and J 1 base, leaving 8 bases between the germline ends. The germline gives CDR1 SGHAT, CDR2 FQDESV (reference sequence). The length of the CDR3 is 13 residues. The CDR3 DNA reads as TGTGCCAGCAGCCCCAGGCGCCAAGAGACCCAGTACTTC. This gives the protein CASSPRRQETQYF.

A few counts support this clone. The chain carries TRBV28 and TRBJ2-7, with 12 positions matching TRBD2. Trimming at V came to 5 bases and at J to 5 bases, leaving 7 bases not matched to a gene. Germline loops: CDR1 MDHEN, CDR2 SYDVKM. The CDR3 runs 15 residues. CDR3 nucleotide sequence: TGTGCCAGCAGTCTACTCCTAGCGGGAGGGAACGAGCAGTACTTC. It codes for CASSLLLAGGNEQYF. The full variable domain, with the rest looked up from reference TRBV28 and TRBJ2-7, is DVKVTQSSRYLVKRTGEKVFLECVQDMDHENMFWYRQDPGLGLRLIYFSYDVKMKEKGDIPEGYSVSREKKERFSLILESASTNQTSMYLCASSLLLAGGNEQYFGPGTRLTVT.

This chain connects TRBV7-8 to TRBJ2-7, with TRBD2 matching over 11 bases. Germline lookup yields CDR1 SGHVS and CDR2 FQNEAQ. The CDR3 loop spans 21 amino acids. The J segment lost 0 bases and the V segment lost 2 bases, leaving 18 bases of the junction unmatched. The CDR3 reads CASSLWIGTSGRQRNSYEQYF. For the CDR3, the DNA is TGTGCCAGCAGCTTATGGATAGGGACTAGCGGAAGACAAAGGAACTCCTACGAGCAGTACTTC. Full variable domain (rest looked up from reference TRBV7-8 and TRBJ2-7): GAGVSQSPRYKVAKRGQDVALRCDPISGHVSLFWYQQALGQGPEFLTYFQNEAQLDKSGLPSDRFFAERPEGSVSTLKIQRTQQEDSAVYLCASSLWIGTSGRQRNSYEQYFGPGTRLTVT.

This clone was seen only a few times. The chain has TRBV15 and TRBJ2-1; 7 bases are a match to TRBD2. This CDR3 contains 14 residues. Germline CDR1 and CDR2: LNHNV and YYDKDF (reference sequence). V lost 10 bases, J lost 5 bases, and 11 bases stayed unmatched. The DNA of the CDR3 is TGTGCCAGCCGGGGGTCTAGCGGCCACAATGAGCAGTTCTTC. It is translated as CASRGSSGHNEQFF.

The chain joins TRBV6-6 to TRBJ2-7, with 8 positions matching TRBD2. The junction had 16 bases not matched to a gene; V was cut back by 7 bases and J by 5 bases. CDR1 is MNHNY and CDR2 is SVGAGI in the germline V gene (reference sequence). CDR3 size: 16 residues. CDR3 in amino acids: CASTHRSSGRINEQYF. CDR3 nucleotide sequence: TGTGCCAGCACCCACAGGTCCAGCGGGAGAATAAACGAGCAGTACTTC.

The chain carries TRBV11-2 and TRBJ1-1; D not resolved. Looked up from germline, CDR1 is SGHAT and CDR2 is FQNNGV. The V and J ends lost 2 bases and 7 bases respectively, with 11 bases between them. This CDR3 is 13 amino acids long. The CDR3 DNA sequence: TGTGCCAGCAGCTTATCGCGCCAGCGTGAAGCTTTCTTT. Amino acid sequence: CASSLSRQREAFF.

The chain is built from TRBV27 and TRBJ1-6; the D is unclear. Looked up from germline, CDR1 is MNHEY and CDR2 is SMNVEV (reference sequence). V gave up 2 bases and J gave up 6 bases, with 14 bases separating them. The CDR3 has 16 residues. The CDR3 sequence: CASSLRSQLGNSPLHF. In DNA, the CDR3 is TGTGCCAGCAGTTTAAGATCACAGCTCGGTAATTCACCCCTCCACTTT.

The chain has TRBV4-1 and TRBJ1-1, with D possibly TRBD1 on 5 matching bases. Trimming removed 4 bases from V and 1 base from J, with 16 bases in between. From germline, CDR1 is MGHRA and CDR2 YSYEKL. The CDR3 runs to 16 residues. The CDR3: CASSPLGEGKNTEAFF. As DNA, the CDR3 is TGCGCCAGCAGCCCCTTGGGGGAGGGAAAGAACACTGAAGCTTTCTTT.

The chain combines TRBV5-1 with TRBJ2-5; perhaps TRBD1 as D (6 bases). The CDR3 contains 13 residues. CDR1 is SGHRS, CDR2 YFSETQ, per germline. V was clipped by 4 bases and J by 5 bases, with 12 bases between them. The CDR3, as DNA: TGCGCCAGCAGCCCGGACAGTTTCGAGACCCAGTACTTC. Its protein is CASSPDSFETQYF.

The rearrangement joins TRBV2 to TRBJ2-7; tentatively, D is TRBD2 (5 bases). V shed 7 bases and J shed 3 bases, with 13 bases lying between them. Germline V CDR1 and CDR2: SNHLY, FYNNEI. CDR3 length: 13 residues. CDR3 sequence (DNA): TGTGCCAGCACCCCTAGCCATTACTACGAGCAGTACTTC. This gives the protein CASTPSHYYEQYF.

The chain carries TRBV4-1 and TRBJ2-5; maybe TRBD1 (5 bases). The V gene's germline CDR1 is MGHRA and CDR2 YSYEKL. The CDR3 loop spans 16 amino acids. Trimming removed 1 base from V and 5 bases from J, with 17 bases in between. Written as DNA, the CDR3 is TGCGCCAGCAGCCAAGGCCGGGCAGGGCCCGCGGAGACCCAGTACTTC. Protein: CASSQGRAGPAETQYF.

This rearrangement joins TRBV4-1 to TRBJ1-2, with 8 bases identical to TRBD1. J was trimmed by 8 bases and V by 4 bases; bases with no gene match: 18. Looked up from germline, CDR1 is MGHRA and CDR2 is YSYEKL. The CDR3 loop spans 17 amino acids. The CDR3 sequence: CASSPIHLPDRGDGYTF. The CDR3 region has the DNA TGCGCCAGCAGCCCCATACACCTACCCGACAGGGGCGACGGCTACACCTTC.

The chain joins TRBV15 to TRBJ2-3; D is perhaps TRBD2 (5 bases). Looked up from germline, CDR1 is LNHNV and CDR2 is YYDKDF (reference sequence). V dropped 1 base and J dropped 2 bases, with 16 bases sitting between them. This CDR3 region has 17 residues. The CDR3 sequence is CATSRGGSGRFTDTQYF. DNA for the CDR3: TGTGCCACCAGCAGAGGAGGGAGCGGCAGATTCACAGATACGCAGTATTTT.

The chain employs TRBV4-1 and TRBJ2-1; 11 bases are a match to TRBD2. J was trimmed by 6 bases and V by 2 bases; bases with no gene match: 6. This CDR3 contains 16 residues. Germline V lookup: CDR1 MGHRA, CDR2 YSYEKL. In nucleotides, the CDR3 is TGCGCCAGCAGCCAAAGTAGCGGGAGGGGGGGCAATGAGCAGTTCTTC. It translates to CASSQSSGRGGNEQFF.

This chain uses TRBV6-1 with TRBJ1-5; TRBD1 aligns across 8 bases. The CDR3 consists of 17 residues. Germline-derived CDR1 and CDR2 are MNHNS and SASEGT. With 3 bases clipped from V and 1 base from J, the junction kept 8 bases outside the gene matches. The DNA for the CDR3 is TGTGCCAGCAGTGATGGGGCAGGGGGCCAAAGCAATCAGCCCCAGCATTTT. Protein product: CASSDGAGGQSNQPQHF.

The rearrangement uses TRBV13 and TRBJ1-2; TRBD1 might be the D (5 bases). V was cut by 1 base and J by 7 bases, with 7 bases left in between. The CDR3 has 12 amino acids. CDR1 is PRHDT, CDR2 FYEKMQ, per germline (reference sequence). CDR3 protein: CASSLVGVGYTF. DNA for the CDR3: TGTGCCAGCAGCTTAGTAGGGGTTGGCTACACCTTC.

The chain has TRBV28 and TRBJ2-3, with 10 bases aligning to TRBD1. The V and J ends lost 6 bases and 0 bases, in that order; junction bases with no gene match: 15. Germline V gives CDR1 MDHEN, CDR2 SYDVKM. CDR3 length equals 19 residues. In DNA form, the CDR3 reads TGTGCCAGCAGCCCAAGGGACAGGGGATGGGCGGGGAGCACAGATACGCAGTATTTT. Translating it yields CASSPRDRGWAGSTDTQYF.

The V and J genes are TRBV18 and TRBJ2-5; 9 nucleotides line up with TRBD1. The CDR3 loop spans 14 amino acids. Germline trimming cut 3 bases from V and 2 bases from J; bases unmatched to any gene: 1. The germline CDR1 and CDR2 sequences are KGHSH and LQKENI. In DNA form, the CDR3 reads TGTGCCAGCTCACCGACAGGGGGGCAAGAGACCCAGTACTTC. Amino acids: CASSPTGGQETQYF.

The chain employs TRBV2 and TRBJ1-2; TRBD1 aligns across 9 bases. Unmatched junction bases numbered 3, after V lost 5 bases and J lost 2 bases. Per germline, CDR1 SNHLY and CDR2 FYNNEI. The CDR3 runs 14 residues. The CDR3: CASSKGQGNYGYTF. CDR3 nucleotides: TGTGCCAGCAGTAAGGGACAGGGAAACTATGGCTACACCTTC.

This clone has a handful of counts. The CDR3 nucleotides are TGCGCCAGCAGCAAGACCCCGACAGGGAAGGACGAGCAGTACTTC. It specifies CASSKTPTGKDEQYF. The chain carries TRBV10-1 and TRBJ2-7; 7 nucleotides align to TRBD1. CDR3 length: 15 amino acids. Germline trimming cut 6 bases from V and 5 bases from J; bases unmatched to any gene: 13. Germline-derived CDR1 and CDR2 are WNHNN and SYGVQD (reference sequence).

CDR3 DNA: TGTGCCAGCACCCCTTCGGAGAGGAACACTGAAGCTTTCTTT. Translated: CASTPSERNTEAFF. The chain uses TRBV6-5 and TRBJ1-1; D not resolved. Germline values: CDR1 MNHEY, CDR2 SVGAGI. The CDR3 has 14 amino acids. V dropped 7 bases and J dropped 1 base, with 13 bases sitting between them.